A single sample is the source of the 9 T cell receptor beta chains below, sequenced in a study of OX40 agonist ivuxolimab in advanced cancers. Clones were read by immunoSEQ multiplex PCR, and TCRdb kept only the in-frame ones, dropping some. The repertoire consists of tens of thousands of clones, with roughly 87% occurring once and the leading ten covering around 12%. Sample: CD4+ or CD8+ T cells sorted from blood, taken in a trial of the OX40 agonist ivuxolimab. The receptors stem from an adult with an advanced solid tumor such as melanoma, head and neck, liver or kidney cancer.

This clone was seen only a few times. CDR3 sequence: CASSLTGAQYGYTF. The CDR3 DNA follows: TGTGCCAGCAGTTTGACGGGGGCGCAATATGGCTACACCTTC. The chain has TRBV28 and TRBJ1-2; a weak D match, TRBD1 (6 bases). V was trimmed by 3 bases and J by 5 bases, leaving 13 bases between them. This CDR3 is built from 14 residues. Germline V CDR1 and CDR2: MDHEN, SYDVKM.

The chain combines TRBV7-6 with TRBJ2-1; the D is unclear. Germline V CDR1 and CDR2: SGHVS, FNYEAQ. Between the trimmed V and J ends, which lost 2 bases and 10 bases, there was a span of 9 bases. The CDR3 has 12 residues. DNA of the CDR3: TGTGCCAGCAGCTTAAGGCGAGAAGAGCAGTTCTTC. Protein: CASSLRREEQFF.

The chain couples TRBV28 to TRBJ2-1, with TRBD1 identical over 8 bases. The germline V gene has CDR1 MDHEN and CDR2 SYDVKM. The CDR3 runs 14 residues. Unmatched junction bases numbered 5, after V lost 6 bases and J lost 4 bases. The CDR3: CASSHRGAYNEQFF. Written as DNA, the CDR3 is TGTGCCAGCAGCCACAGGGGGGCGTACAATGAGCAGTTCTTC.

V and J are TRBV2 and TRBJ2-5; 7 nucleotides line up with TRBD1. This CDR3 is built from 15 residues. J lost 5 bases, V lost 6 bases, and 12 bases had no gene match. Looked up from germline, CDR1 is SNHLY and CDR2 is FYNNEI. The CDR3 DNA is TGTGCCAGCAGGAGGGGGCACGACGCCAGGGAGACCCAGTACTTC. It translates to CASRRGHDARETQYF.

The chain links TRBV28 to TRBJ2-5; D possibly corresponds to TRBD2 (6 bases). The CDR3 is 13 amino acids. Trimming removed 7 bases at V and 7 bases at J, with 16 bases between. The germline CDR1 and CDR2 sequences are MDHEN and SYDVKM. The CDR3 here is CASTPGGMWTQYF. CDR3 coding DNA: TGTGCCAGCACTCCTGGGGGGATGTGGACCCAGTACTTC.

The J gene is TRBJ2-4, the V gene TRBV7-9; D unclear. Germline CDR1 and CDR2: SEHNR and FQNEAQ (reference sequence). V lost 3 bases to trimming and J lost 6 bases, with 6 bases between them. This CDR3 spans 12 amino acids. The CDR3 nucleotides read TGTGCCAGCAGCTTCTTTTTAAACATTCAGTACTTC. This translates into CASSFFLNIQYF.

The chain uses TRBV7-6 and TRBJ2-1; 9 bases line up with TRBD1. CDR3 length equals 14 residues. Trimming cost V 4 bases and J 10 bases; bases outside gene matches: 8. Germline CDR1 is SGHVS and CDR2 is FNYEAQ. The CDR3 DNA follows: TGTGCCAGCAGCTCGGAGCCGGGACAGGGCGAGCAGTTCTTC. Translated: CASSSEPGQGEQFF.

The chain couples TRBV5-5 to TRBJ2-3, with 7 bases that match TRBD1. V was clipped by 5 bases and J by 0 bases; unmatched bases: 9. CDR1 is SGHKS, CDR2 YYEKEE, per germline (reference sequence). The CDR3 is made up of 16 amino acids. The CDR3 loop reads CASSRQGTASTDTQYF. In DNA form, the CDR3 reads TGTGCCAGCAGTAGACAGGGCACTGCTAGCACAGATACGCAGTATTTT.

The gene calls are TRBV19 and TRBJ2-1; D is possibly TRBD1 (6 bases). The V gene's germline CDR1 is LNHDA and CDR2 SQIVND (reference sequence). V lost 3 bases, J lost 4 bases, and 7 bases lay in between. The CDR3 extends over 13 amino acids. The CDR3: CASSMTGYNEQFF. In DNA form, the CDR3 reads TGTGCCAGTAGTATGACAGGATACAATGAGCAGTTCTTC.